This T cell receptor beta chain stems from a study of control samples from healthy donors and cancer patients. Repertoires were generated with immunoSEQ multiplex PCR, while TCRdb's copy carries only in-frame clones and drops some. The data show tens of thousands of clones, with roughly nine tenths seen just once and about 4% held by the top ten. The CDR3 is 15 amino acids. Germline lookup yields CDR1 SNHLY and CDR2 FYNNEI. Trimming stripped 5 bases from V and 1 base from J, with 12 bases between. The source is a woman in her fifties or sixties in good health. V gene TRBV2 combines with J gene TRBJ1-5, with a possible D match to TRBD1 (5 bases). Sequencing input: blood. The CDR3 protein is CASSSTGGSNQPQHF. CDR3 nucleotides: TGTGCCAGCAGTAGCACAGGCGGGAGCAATCAGCCCCAGCATTTT.